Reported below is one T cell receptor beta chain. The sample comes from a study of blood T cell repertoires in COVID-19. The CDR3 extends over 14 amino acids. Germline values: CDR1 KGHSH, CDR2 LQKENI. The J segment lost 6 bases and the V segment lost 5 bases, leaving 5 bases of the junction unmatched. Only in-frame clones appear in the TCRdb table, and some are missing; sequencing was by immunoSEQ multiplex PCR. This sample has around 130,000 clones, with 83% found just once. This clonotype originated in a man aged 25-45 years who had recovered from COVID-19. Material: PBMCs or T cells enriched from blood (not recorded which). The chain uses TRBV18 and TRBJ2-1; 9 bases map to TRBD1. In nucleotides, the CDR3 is TGTGCCAGCTCAACGGGACAGGGCTTCAATGAGCAGTTCTTC. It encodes CASSTGQGFNEQFF.